The 5 T cell receptor beta chains below come from one sample, sequenced in a study of T cells in Graves' hyperthyroidism and ophthalmopathy. The investigators amplified TCR beta CDR3 regions from RNA transcripts. A set of HTBI primers served as the primers for a first-round RT-PCR of the TCR CDR3. TCRdb redid the calling of the multiplex PCR reads with MiXCR, one entry per CDR3 protein. The sample shows about 400,000 distinct CDR3 sequences, under 15% of them seen only once. Specimen: blood. These receptors all come from a man younger than 30 with Graves' ophthalmopathy.

This clonotype was picked up many times. The CDR3 DNA follows: TGTGCCAGCAGACAGGGGAATGAAAAACTGTTTTTT. Amino acids: CASRQGNEKLFF. This chain connects TRBV6-1 to TRBJ1-4; TRBD1 aligns across 7 bases. After removal of 6 bases from V and 5 bases from J, the junction contained 0 bases not matched to a gene. The germline V gene has CDR1 MNHNS and CDR2 SASEGT. The CDR3 loop spans 12 amino acids.

The rearrangement uses TRBV20-1 and TRBJ2-1, with 12 bases lining up with TRBD2. CDR1 DFQATT and CDR2 SNEGSKA come from the germline V gene (reference sequence). This CDR3 is 16 amino acids long. V lost 1 base, J lost 6 bases, and 7 bases stayed unmatched. Written as DNA, the CDR3 is TGCAGTGCTAGAGGACTAGCGGGAGCACTCCCCAATGAGCAGTTCTTC. Its translation: CSARGLAGALPNEQFF.

This clonotype was picked up many times. The V gene is TRBV6-5, the J gene TRBJ2-3, with 14 positions matching TRBD2. The germline CDR1 and CDR2 sequences are MNHEY and SVGAGI. The V and J ends lost 2 bases and 3 bases, in that order; junction bases with no gene match: 1. CDR3 size: 16 residues. The CDR3: CASSYGTSGSTDTQYF. Written as DNA, the CDR3 is TGTGCCAGCAGTTACGGGACTAGCGGGAGTACAGATACGCAGTATTTT.

This clonotype was counted a few times. The CDR3 coding sequence is TGTGCCAGCAGCTTACAGGGGGCGTTTTCGGCAGATACGCAGTATTTT. Translation gives CASSLQGAFSADTQYF. The chain has TRBV13 and TRBJ2-3, with 8 bases identical to TRBD1. Germline assignment: CDR1 PRHDT and CDR2 FYEKMQ (reference sequence). The CDR3 sequence is 16 residues long. V lost 2 bases, J lost 4 bases, and 8 bases stayed unmatched.

This clonotype was seen a handful of times. The chain combines TRBV7-2 with TRBJ2-2; D remains ambiguous. With 1 base removed from V and 11 bases from J, the gap between germline ends came to 8 bases. The CDR3 is 12 amino acids. The germline V gene has CDR1 SGHTA and CDR2 FQGNSA. CDR3 nucleotides: TGTGCCAGCAGCTTAGAGGCGGTAGAGCTGTTTTTT. Translating gives CASSLEAVELFF.